This TCR beta chain comes out of a study of T cells after yellow fever vaccination. The study's findings and limits: FACS-sorted repertoires could contain abundant clonotypes contaminating from the bulk population.

After removal of 7 bases from V and 7 bases from J, the junction contained 7 bases not matched to a gene. The CDR3 length is 13 residues. Germline CDR1 DFQATT, CDR2 SNEGSKA (reference sequence). MiXCR, run by TCRdb on the 5' RACE reads, gives a single entry per CDR3 protein. This table holds 500,000 to 550,000 distinct CDR3 sequences, 21% found once. Comment on this clonotype: Its antigen is still unknown.

Here the sequenced sample was PBMCs, taken about 20 days after the first yellow fever vaccination. This chain links TRBV20-1 with TRBJ2-1; TRBD2 agrees at 10 bases. The clonotype was recovered from a man between 18 and 35 years old who received the YFV17D yellow fever vaccine. CDR3: CSVERGGQNEQFF. The CDR3 DNA sequence: TGCAGTGTTGAGCGGGGGGGCCAGAATGAGCAGTTCTTC.